This T cell receptor (beta chain) was identified during a study of blood T cell repertoires in COVID-19. Whole-study context: Sources were T cells, B-cell-depleted T cells, or PBMCs; the material itself was cDNA or gDNA.

Germline CDR1 and CDR2: MNHEY and SVGAGI. This CDR3 has 16 amino acids. After removal of 2 bases from V and 4 bases from J, the junction contained 6 bases not matched to a gene. Using immunoSEQ multiplex PCR, the repertoire was profiled, and TCRdb retains in-frame clones only, with some absent. The sample lists about 200,000 clones; around 80% were seen once. The participants were between roughly 18 and 89 years old and came from roughly 25 US areas. Allocation to cohorts depended on clinical history reported by the participants. Sequences were obtained from PBMCs or T cells enriched from blood (not recorded which). This clonotype was obtained from a man aged 35-49 years who had recovered from COVID-19. The gene calls are TRBV6-5 and TRBJ2-1, with TRBD2 matching 9 bases. The CDR3 protein is CASSYASGDLYNEQFF. The CDR3 nucleotides read TGTGCCAGCAGTTACGCTAGCGGGGACCTATACAATGAGCAGTTCTTC.